The source of this T cell receptor beta chain is a study of identical twins. Findings and limits, study-wide: Models, which agreed with sharing between unrelated individuals, nonetheless underestimated the out-of-frame TCR alpha sharing seen in monozygotic twins. Beta out-of-frame sequences showed weaker excess sharing between twins.

This CDR3 is 13 amino acids long. Trimming left V 7 bases short and J 4 bases short, with 12 bases between. Per the germline V gene, CDR1 is SGHNT and CDR2 is YYREEE (reference sequence). Turning to this clonotype: The antigen is undetermined.

TCRdb reanalysed the 5' RACE reads using MiXCR and keeps one entry per CDR3 protein. The sample has about 250,000 distinct CDR3 sequences; 7.5% are singletons. These data were likewise used in another study, on yellow fever vaccine responses in identical twins.

The chain joins TRBV5-4 to TRBJ1-3; D perhaps matches TRBD1 (6 bases). The receptor was isolated from a woman younger than 30 in good health. The sample consisted of CD8+ T cells sorted from blood. The CDR3 sequence is CASRGPEGNTIYF. The CDR3 region has the DNA TGTGCCAGCCGGGGGCCCGAAGGAAACACCATATATTTT.